This T cell receptor (beta chain) was sequenced during a study of T cells in Graves' hyperthyroidism and ophthalmopathy. Germline CDR1 reads MNHEY; CDR2 reads SVGAGI. The V end was cut by 4 bases, the J end by 2 bases, with 8 bases between. The CDR3 is 13 residues long. Template material for amplifying TCR beta CDR3 regions consisted of RNA transcripts. With the HTBI primer set, the TCR CDR3 went through a first round of RT-PCR. TCRdb redid the calling of the multiplex PCR reads with MiXCR, one entry per CDR3 protein. The sample has approximately 520,000 distinct CDR3 sequences, 20% seen once; the top ten hold around a quarter. Participants, patients aged 18 to 65, had newly diagnosed hyperthyroidism with a duration under 2 months. This clonotype was seen ten or more times. Its antigen remains unknown. Broader study findings: Most clonotypes that expanded in the thyroid above 0.001 also showed up in blood. Ophthalmopathy prediction by the model preceded onset by a median about 6 months. From stable hyperthyroidism, ophthalmopathy was separated by a 13 V-J model.

Sequenced input: blood. The receptor was isolated from a man between 18 and 29 years old with Graves' hyperthyroidism. The V gene is TRBV6-5, the J gene TRBJ2-5; D is possibly TRBD2 (6 bases). The CDR3 DNA sequence: TGTGCCAGCAGTTCGGGGGTTCAAGAGACCCAGTACTTC. This sequence encodes CASSSGVQETQYF.